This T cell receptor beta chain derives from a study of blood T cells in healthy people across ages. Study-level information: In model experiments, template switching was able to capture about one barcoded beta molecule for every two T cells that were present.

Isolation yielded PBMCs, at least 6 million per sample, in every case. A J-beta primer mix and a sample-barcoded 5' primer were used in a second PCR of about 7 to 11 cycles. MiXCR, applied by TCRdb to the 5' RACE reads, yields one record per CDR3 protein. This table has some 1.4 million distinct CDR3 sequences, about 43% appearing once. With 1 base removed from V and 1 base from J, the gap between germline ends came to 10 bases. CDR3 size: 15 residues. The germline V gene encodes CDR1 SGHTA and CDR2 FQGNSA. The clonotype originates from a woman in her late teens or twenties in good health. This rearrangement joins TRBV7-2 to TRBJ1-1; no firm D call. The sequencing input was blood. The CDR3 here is CASSLVASTNTEAFF. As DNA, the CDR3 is TGTGCCAGCAGCTTAGTGGCCAGCACGAACACTGAAGCTTTCTTT.